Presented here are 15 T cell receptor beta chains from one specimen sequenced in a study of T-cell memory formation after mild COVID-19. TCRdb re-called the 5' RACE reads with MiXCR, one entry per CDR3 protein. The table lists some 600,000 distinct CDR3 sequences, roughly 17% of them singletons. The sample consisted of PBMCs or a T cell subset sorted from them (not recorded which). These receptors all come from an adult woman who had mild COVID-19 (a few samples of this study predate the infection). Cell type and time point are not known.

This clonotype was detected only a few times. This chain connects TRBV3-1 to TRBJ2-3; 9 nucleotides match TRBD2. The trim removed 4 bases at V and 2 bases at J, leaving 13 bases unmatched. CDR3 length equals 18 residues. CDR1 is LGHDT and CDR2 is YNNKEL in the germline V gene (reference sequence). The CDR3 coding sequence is TGTGCCAGCAGCCCAACCCTCGTCGCGGGGGGGCTCACAGATACGCAGTATTTT. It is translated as CASSPTLVAGGLTDTQYF.

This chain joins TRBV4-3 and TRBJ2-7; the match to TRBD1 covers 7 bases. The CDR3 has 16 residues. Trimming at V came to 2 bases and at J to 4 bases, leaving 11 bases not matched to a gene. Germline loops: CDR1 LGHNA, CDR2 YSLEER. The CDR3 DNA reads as TGCGCCAGCAGCCAAAGCTACCCTACAGGGGTTTACGAGCAGTACTTC. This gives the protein CASSQSYPTGVYEQYF.

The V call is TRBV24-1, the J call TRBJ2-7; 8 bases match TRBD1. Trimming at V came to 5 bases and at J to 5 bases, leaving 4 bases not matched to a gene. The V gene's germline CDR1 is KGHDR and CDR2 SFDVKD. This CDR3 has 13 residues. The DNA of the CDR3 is TGTGCCACCAGTGGGGGACAGGCCCACGAGCAGTACTTC. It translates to CATSGGQAHEQYF.

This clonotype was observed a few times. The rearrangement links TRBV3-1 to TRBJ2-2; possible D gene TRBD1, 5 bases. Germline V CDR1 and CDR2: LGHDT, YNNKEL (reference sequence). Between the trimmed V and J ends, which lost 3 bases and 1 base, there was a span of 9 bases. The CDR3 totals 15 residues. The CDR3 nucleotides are TGTGCCAGCAGCCACCCGACAGAGAACACCGGGGAGCTGTTTTTT. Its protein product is CASSHPTENTGELFF.

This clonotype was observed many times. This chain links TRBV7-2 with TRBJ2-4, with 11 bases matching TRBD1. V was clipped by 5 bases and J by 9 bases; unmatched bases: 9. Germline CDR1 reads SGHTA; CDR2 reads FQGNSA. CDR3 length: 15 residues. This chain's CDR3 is CASSPQDRGLGIQYF. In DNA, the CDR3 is TGTGCCAGCAGCCCTCAGGACAGGGGGCTTGGCATTCAGTACTTC.

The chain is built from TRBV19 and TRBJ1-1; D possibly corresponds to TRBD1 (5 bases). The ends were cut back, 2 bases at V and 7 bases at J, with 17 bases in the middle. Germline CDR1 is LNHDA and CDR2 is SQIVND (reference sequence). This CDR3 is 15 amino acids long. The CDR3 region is CASSIRAGHTVEAFF. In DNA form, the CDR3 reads TGTGCCAGTAGTATACGAGCAGGGCATACGGTTGAAGCTTTCTTT.

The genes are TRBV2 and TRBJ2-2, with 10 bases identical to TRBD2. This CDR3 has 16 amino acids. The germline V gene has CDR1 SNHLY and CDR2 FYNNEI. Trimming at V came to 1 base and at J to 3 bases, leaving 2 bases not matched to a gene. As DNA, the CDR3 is TGTGCCAGCAGTGAAGTAGCGGGGGGTTACACCGGGGAGCTGTTTTTT. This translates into CASSEVAGGYTGELFF.

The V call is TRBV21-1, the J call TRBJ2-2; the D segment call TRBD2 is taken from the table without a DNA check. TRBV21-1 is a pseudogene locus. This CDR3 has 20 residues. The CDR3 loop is CASSKRGPAGLADNTGELFF. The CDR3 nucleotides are TGTGCCAGCAGCAAAAGGGGGCCTGCTGGACTAGCGGACAACACCGGGGAGCTGTTTTTT.

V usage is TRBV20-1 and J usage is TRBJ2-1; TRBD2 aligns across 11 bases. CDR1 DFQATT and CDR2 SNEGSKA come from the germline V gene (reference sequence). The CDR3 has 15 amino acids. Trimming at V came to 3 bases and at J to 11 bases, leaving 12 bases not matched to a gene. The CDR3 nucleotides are TGCAGTGCTAGCGGGATCATGACTAGCGGGGAAAAGCAGTTCTTC. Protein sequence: CSASGIMTSGEKQFF.

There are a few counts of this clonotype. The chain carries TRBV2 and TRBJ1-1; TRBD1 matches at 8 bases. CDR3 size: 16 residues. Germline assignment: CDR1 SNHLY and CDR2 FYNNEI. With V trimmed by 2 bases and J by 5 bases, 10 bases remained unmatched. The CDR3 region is CASSEPLDRVETEAFF. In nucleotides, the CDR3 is TGTGCCAGCAGTGAACCTTTGGACAGGGTGGAAACTGAAGCTTTCTTT.

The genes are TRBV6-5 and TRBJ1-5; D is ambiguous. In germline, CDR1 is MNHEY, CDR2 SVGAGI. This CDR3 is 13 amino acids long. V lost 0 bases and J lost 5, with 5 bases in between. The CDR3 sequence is CASSYSTDQPQHF. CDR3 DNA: TGTGCCAGCAGTTACTCCACGGATCAGCCCCAGCATTTT.

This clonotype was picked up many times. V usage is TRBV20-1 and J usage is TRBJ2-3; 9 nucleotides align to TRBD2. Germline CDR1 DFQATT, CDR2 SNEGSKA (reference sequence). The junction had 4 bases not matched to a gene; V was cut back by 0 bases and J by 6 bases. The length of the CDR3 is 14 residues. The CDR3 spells CSARDPAGGDTQYF. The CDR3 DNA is TGCAGTGCTAGAGATCCTGCGGGGGGGGATACGCAGTATTTT.

The CDR3 DNA sequence: TGCGCCAGCAGCCCACCCGGGGCCAACGTCCTGACTTTC. Its protein product is CASSPPGANVLTF. This sequence joins TRBV4-1 and TRBJ2-6; D is unresolved. This CDR3 comprises 13 residues. Trimming removed 4 bases at V and 4 bases at J, with 5 bases between. Germline V gene data show CDR1 as MGHRA and CDR2 as YSYEKL.

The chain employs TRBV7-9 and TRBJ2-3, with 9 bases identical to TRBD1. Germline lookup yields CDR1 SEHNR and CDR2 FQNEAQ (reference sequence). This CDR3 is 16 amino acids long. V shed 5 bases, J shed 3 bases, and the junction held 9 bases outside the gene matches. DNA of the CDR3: TGTGCCAGCAGCCGACGACGGGACAGGGTAACAGATACGCAGTATTTT. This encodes CASSRRRDRVTDTQYF.

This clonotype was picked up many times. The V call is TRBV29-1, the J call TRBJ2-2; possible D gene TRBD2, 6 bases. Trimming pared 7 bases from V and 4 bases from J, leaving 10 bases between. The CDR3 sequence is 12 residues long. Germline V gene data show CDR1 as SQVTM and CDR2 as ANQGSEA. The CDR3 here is CSAVGGTGELFF. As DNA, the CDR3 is TGCAGCGCTGTGGGGGGCACCGGGGAGCTGTTTTTT.